These 19 T cell receptor beta chains were all obtained from the same sample, sequenced in a study of T cells after yellow fever vaccination. From the 5' RACE reads, TCRdb called clonotypes with MiXCR, one entry per CDR3 protein. The sample carries 500,000 to 650,000 distinct CDR3 sequences, roughly 14% recorded once. Sequencing used PBMCs, obtained on the day of the yellow fever booster vaccination. The receptors derive from a man aged 30 to 39 who received the YFV17D yellow fever vaccine.

This clonotype was detected many times. The chain employs TRBV7-2 and TRBJ2-2; weak D call: TRBD2 (5 bases). Deletions cut 1 base from V and 6 bases from J, with 9 bases between. Germline CDR1 SGHTA, CDR2 FQGNSA. The CDR3 consists of 14 residues. The CDR3 is CASSLVVRAGELFF. Written as DNA, the CDR3 is TGTGCCAGCAGCTTAGTAGTGAGGGCCGGGGAGCTGTTTTTT.

The chain combines TRBV20-1 with TRBJ2-1; TRBD2 agrees at 10 bases. Germline V gene lookup returns CDR1 DFQATT and CDR2 SNEGSKA (reference sequence). Germline trimming cut 3 bases from V and 6 bases from J; bases unmatched to any gene: 5. This CDR3 contains 14 residues. The CDR3 spells CSARATSGRNEQFF. CDR3 nucleotide sequence: TGCAGTGCTAGGGCGACTAGCGGGCGCAATGAGCAGTTCTTC.

V usage is TRBV4-3 and J usage is TRBJ1-3; D gene uncertain. This CDR3 spans 17 amino acids. Germline CDR1 reads LGHNA; CDR2 reads YSLEER. V was pared by 0 bases and J by 3 bases, with 15 bases between. CDR3 in amino acids: CASSQDHSVAVGNTIYF. As DNA, the CDR3 is TGCGCCAGCAGCCAAGATCACTCCGTGGCGGTTGGAAACACCATATATTTT.

The rearrangement links TRBV3-1 to TRBJ2-6, with unresolved D. The CDR3 has 14 amino acids. V lost 3 bases, J lost 0 bases, and 3 bases lay in between. Per the germline V gene, CDR1 is LGHDT and CDR2 is YNNKEL (reference sequence). The CDR3 nucleotides are TGTGCCAGCAGCCATGCCTCTGGGGCCAACGTCCTGACTTTC. Amino acid sequence: CASSHASGANVLTF.

The CDR3 DNA reads TGTGCCTGGAGTGTAGGGGCGGGAATCGCCTACGAGCAGTACTTC. The encoded protein is CAWSVGAGIAYEQYF. The V and J genes are TRBV30 and TRBJ2-7; D perhaps matches TRBD2 (6 bases). V was pared by 0 bases and J by 2 bases, with 14 bases between. The germline V gene has CDR1 GTSNPN and CDR2 SVGIG (reference sequence). The CDR3 spans 15 residues. Using reference TRBV30 and TRBJ2-7 for the parts outside the CDR3, the full variable domain is SQTIHQWPATLVQPVGSPLSLECTVEGTSNPNLYWYRQAAGRGLQLLFYSVGIGQISSEVPQNLSASRPQDRQFILSSKKLLLSDSGFYLCAWSVGAGIAYEQYFGPGTRLTVT.

This clonotype was picked up many times. The chain links TRBV5-1 to TRBJ2-2; D is undetermined. V was pared by 4 bases and J by 5 bases, with 6 bases between. This CDR3 spans 12 amino acids. Germline CDR1 and CDR2: SGHRS and YFSETQ. The CDR3 DNA follows: TGCGCCAGCAGCCGGGCTACCGGGGAGCTGTTTTTT. Translated: CASSRATGELFF. Using reference TRBV5-1 and TRBJ2-2 for the parts outside the CDR3, the full variable domain is KAGVTQTPRYLIKTRGQQVTLSCSPISGHRSVSWYQQTPGQGLQFLFEYFSETQRNKGNFPGRFSGRQFSNSRSEMNVSTLELGDSALYLCASSRATGELFFGEGSRLTVL.

The chain is built from TRBV2 and TRBJ2-3; D unclear. This CDR3 spans 13 amino acids. Germline V gives CDR1 SNHLY, CDR2 FYNNEI. The V gene lost 4 bases and the J gene lost 6 bases, with 11 bases spanning the gap. CDR3 sequence reads: CASSGQWADTQYF. Written as DNA, the CDR3 is TGTGCCAGCAGTGGTCAGTGGGCGGATACGCAGTATTTT.

The chain employs TRBV29-1 and TRBJ1-2; D is uncertain. V dropped 5 bases and J dropped 7 bases, with 17 bases sitting between them. The CDR3 spans 13 residues. Germline CDR1 reads SQVTM; CDR2 reads ANQGSEA. CDR3 DNA sequence: TGCAGCGTTCGGGAGACGGAAGGCTCTGGCTACACCTTC. This sequence encodes CSVRETEGSGYTF. Drawing the rest from reference TRBV29-1 and TRBJ1-2, the complete variable domain is SAVISQKPSRDICQRGTSLTIQCQVDSQVTMMFWYRQQPGQSLTLIATANQGSEATYESGFVIDKFPISRPNLTFSTLTVSNMSPEDSSIYLCSVRETEGSGYTFGSGTRLTVV.

This clonotype showed up many times. This sequence joins TRBV4-3 and TRBJ2-1, with D perhaps TRBD1 or TRBD2 (5 bases each). Germline values: CDR1 LGHNA, CDR2 YSLEER. The V end lost 0 bases, the J end lost 3 bases, and 9 bases lay between the germline ends. The CDR3 spans 15 residues. The CDR3 bases are TGCGCCAGCAGCCAAGATCTGGGGGACTACAATGAGCAGTTCTTC. This gives the protein CASSQDLGDYNEQFF.

The chain joins TRBV5-5 to TRBJ1-2, with D uncertain. The CDR3 contains 15 residues. The V gene lost 0 bases and the J gene lost 0 bases, with 9 bases spanning the gap. CDR1 and CDR2 (germline): SGHKS, YYEKEE (reference sequence). In DNA, the CDR3 is TGTGCCAGCAGCTTGGGTGGGATATCTAACTATGGCTACACCTTC. It is translated as CASSLGGISNYGYTF.

The CDR3 sequence: CASSLAKTSGDYEQYF. In DNA, the CDR3 is TGCGCCAGCAGCTTGGCCAAGACTAGCGGGGACTACGAGCAGTACTTC. The rearrangement links TRBV5-1 to TRBJ2-7, with 11 bases identical to TRBD2. Per the germline V gene, CDR1 is SGHRS and CDR2 is YFSETQ. The V segment lost 0 bases and the J segment 3 bases; nucleotides outside the gene matches: 5. This CDR3 spans 16 amino acids.

This clonotype was observed a few times. The genes are TRBV5-1 and TRBJ2-3; tentative D call: TRBD2 (6 bases). Germline CDR1 reads SGHRS; CDR2 reads YFSETQ. CDR3 length: 15 amino acids. With 0 bases removed from V and 2 bases from J, the gap between germline ends came to 10 bases. The CDR3 bases are TGCGCCAGCAGCTTGGGCGGGAAAGACACAGATACGCAGTATTTT. Translation: CASSLGGKDTDTQYF.

There are a few counts of this clonotype. This chain joins TRBV28 and TRBJ2-5; no firm D call. V was cut by 5 bases and J by 2 bases, with 18 bases left in between. Germline V lookup: CDR1 MDHEN, CDR2 SYDVKM. CDR3 length equals 16 residues. The CDR3 sequence: CASSKHGNGLQETQYF. The DNA of the CDR3 is TGTGCCAGCAGTAAACACGGCAACGGCCTGCAAGAGACCCAGTACTTC.

The rearrangement links TRBV12-3 or TRBV12-4 to TRBJ2-7; D may be TRBD2 (6 bases). The CDR3 covers 16 residues. V was clipped by 5 bases and J by 4 bases, with 21 bases between them. The CDR3 protein is CASSPPRGGGTYEQYF. The CDR3 nucleotides are TGTGCCAGCAGTCCCCCCCGGGGTGGCGGGACTTACGAGCAGTACTTC.

The chain couples TRBV20-1 to TRBJ1-2; 7 nucleotides line up with TRBD1. J was trimmed by 5 bases and V by 1 base; bases with no gene match: 10. The CDR3 is 15 residues long. Per germline, CDR1 DFQATT and CDR2 SNEGSKA (reference sequence). Here the CDR3 reads CSARGQGEGTYGYTF. CDR3 sequence (DNA): TGCAGTGCTAGAGGACAGGGCGAAGGGACTTATGGCTACACCTTC.

This clonotype was counted only a few times. V gene TRBV20-1 combines with J gene TRBJ2-3; no definite D call. The CDR3 totals 15 residues. CDR1 and CDR2 from the germline V gene are DFQATT and SNEGSKA (reference sequence). The V gene lost 0 bases and the J gene lost 2 bases, with 12 bases spanning the gap. The CDR3 DNA is TGCAGTGCTAGAGATCGTCATGTCCCCACAGATACGCAGTATTTT. Amino acids: CSARDRHVPTDTQYF.

This clonotype showed up many times. This chain links TRBV5-1 with TRBJ2-3; a possible D gene is TRBD2 (7 bases). The V gene's germline CDR1 is SGHRS and CDR2 YFSETQ. V lost 4 bases to trimming and J lost 5 bases, with 11 bases between them. This CDR3 has 13 amino acids. For the CDR3, the DNA is TGCGCCAGCAGCGTAGGGGGGGAAGATACGCAGTATTTT. The encoded protein is CASSVGGEDTQYF.

In its sample, this clonotype was seen a few times. The chain employs TRBV28 and TRBJ1-2, with TRBD1 identical over 10 bases. This CDR3 has 15 amino acids. From germline, CDR1 is MDHEN and CDR2 SYDVKM. Germline trimming cut 5 bases from V and 6 bases from J; bases unmatched to any gene: 9. DNA of the CDR3: TGTGCCAGCAGTACCCGGGGACAGGGGTTGCATGGCTACACCTTC. The encoded protein is CASSTRGQGLHGYTF.

This clonotype occurred many times. The V and J genes are TRBV12-3 or TRBV12-4 and TRBJ2-1; perhaps D is TRBD1 or TRBD2 (5 bases each). V gave up 2 bases and J gave up 15 bases, with 14 bases separating them. This CDR3 spans 12 amino acids. CDR3 DNA sequence: TGTGCCAGCAGTTTAAATCCGGGGACGGGGTTCTTC. It translates to CASSLNPGTGFF.